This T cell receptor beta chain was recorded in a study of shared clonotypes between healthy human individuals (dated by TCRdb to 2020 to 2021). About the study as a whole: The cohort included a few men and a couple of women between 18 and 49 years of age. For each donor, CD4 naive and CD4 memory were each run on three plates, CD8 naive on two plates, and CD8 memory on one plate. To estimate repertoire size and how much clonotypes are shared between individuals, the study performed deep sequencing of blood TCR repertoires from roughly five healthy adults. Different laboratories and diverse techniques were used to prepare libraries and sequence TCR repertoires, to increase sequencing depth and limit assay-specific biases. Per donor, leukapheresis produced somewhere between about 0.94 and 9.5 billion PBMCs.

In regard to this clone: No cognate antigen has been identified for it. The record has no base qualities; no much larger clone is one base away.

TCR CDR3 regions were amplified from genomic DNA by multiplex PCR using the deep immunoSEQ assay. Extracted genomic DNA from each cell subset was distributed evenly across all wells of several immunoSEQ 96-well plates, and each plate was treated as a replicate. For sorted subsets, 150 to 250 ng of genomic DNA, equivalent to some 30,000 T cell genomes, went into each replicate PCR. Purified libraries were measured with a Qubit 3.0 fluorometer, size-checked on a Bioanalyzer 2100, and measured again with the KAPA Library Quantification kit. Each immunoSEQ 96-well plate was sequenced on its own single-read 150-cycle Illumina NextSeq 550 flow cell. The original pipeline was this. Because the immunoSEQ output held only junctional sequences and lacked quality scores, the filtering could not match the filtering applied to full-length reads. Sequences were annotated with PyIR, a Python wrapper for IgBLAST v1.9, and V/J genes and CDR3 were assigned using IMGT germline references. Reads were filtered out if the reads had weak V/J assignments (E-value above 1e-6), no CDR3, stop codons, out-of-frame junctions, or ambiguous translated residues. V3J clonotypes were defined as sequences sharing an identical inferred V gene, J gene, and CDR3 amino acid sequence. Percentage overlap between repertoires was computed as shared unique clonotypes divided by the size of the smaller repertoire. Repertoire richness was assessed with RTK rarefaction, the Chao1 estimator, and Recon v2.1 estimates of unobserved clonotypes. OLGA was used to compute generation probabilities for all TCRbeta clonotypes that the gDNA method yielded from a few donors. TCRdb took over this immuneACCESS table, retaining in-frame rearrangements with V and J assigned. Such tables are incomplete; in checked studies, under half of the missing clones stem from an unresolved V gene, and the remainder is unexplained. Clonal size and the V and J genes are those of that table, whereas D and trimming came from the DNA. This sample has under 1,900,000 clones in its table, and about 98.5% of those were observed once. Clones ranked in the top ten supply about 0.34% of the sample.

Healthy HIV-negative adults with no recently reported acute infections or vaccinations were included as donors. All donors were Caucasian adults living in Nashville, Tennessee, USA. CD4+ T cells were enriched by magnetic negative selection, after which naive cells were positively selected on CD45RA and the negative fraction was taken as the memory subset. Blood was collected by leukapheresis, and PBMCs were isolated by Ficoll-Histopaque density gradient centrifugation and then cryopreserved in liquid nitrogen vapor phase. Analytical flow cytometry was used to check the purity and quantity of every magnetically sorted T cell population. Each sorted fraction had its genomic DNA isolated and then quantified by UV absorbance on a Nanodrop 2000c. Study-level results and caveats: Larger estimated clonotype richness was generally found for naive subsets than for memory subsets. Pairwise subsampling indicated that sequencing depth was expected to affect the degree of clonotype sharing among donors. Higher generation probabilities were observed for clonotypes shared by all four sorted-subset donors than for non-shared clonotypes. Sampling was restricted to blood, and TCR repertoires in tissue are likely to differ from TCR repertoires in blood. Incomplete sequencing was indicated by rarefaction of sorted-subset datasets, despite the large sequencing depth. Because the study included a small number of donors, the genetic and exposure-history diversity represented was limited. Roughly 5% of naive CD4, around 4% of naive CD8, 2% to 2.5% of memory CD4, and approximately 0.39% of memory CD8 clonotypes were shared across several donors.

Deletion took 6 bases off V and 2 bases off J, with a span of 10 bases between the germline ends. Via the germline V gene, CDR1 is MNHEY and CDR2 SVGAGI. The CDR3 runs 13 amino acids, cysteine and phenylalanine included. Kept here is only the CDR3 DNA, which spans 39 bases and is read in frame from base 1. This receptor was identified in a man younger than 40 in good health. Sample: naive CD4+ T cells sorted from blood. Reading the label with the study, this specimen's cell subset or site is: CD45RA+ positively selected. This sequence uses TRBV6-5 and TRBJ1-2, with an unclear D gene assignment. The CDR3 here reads CASSGRENYGYTF. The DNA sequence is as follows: TGTGCCAGCAGCGGGCGTGAAAACTATGGCTACACCTTC.